The 10 T cell receptor beta chains below were found in one sample sequenced in a study of OX40 agonist ivuxolimab in advanced cancers. Method: immunoSEQ multiplex PCR; TCRdb's copy keeps in-frame clones and lacks some. The repertoire holds around 110,000 clones, with 85% to 95% as singletons. Sequenced here: CD4+ or CD8+ T cells sorted from blood, sampled in a trial of the OX40 agonist ivuxolimab. Receptors were obtained from an adult with an advanced solid tumor such as melanoma, head and neck, liver or kidney cancer.

CDR3 DNA sequence: TGTGCCTGGAGTGTCCGCCTAGCGGGAGGGATCTCCTACGAGCAGTACTTC. This sequence encodes CAWSVRLAGGISYEQYF. This chain links TRBV30 with TRBJ2-7, with 12 bases that match TRBD2. The CDR3 loop spans 17 amino acids. Germline lookup yields CDR1 GTSNPN and CDR2 SVGIG (reference sequence). J was trimmed by 0 bases and V by 0 bases; bases with no gene match: 6.

The CDR3 DNA reads TGTGCCAGCAGCTTAGCTCTAGGGAGAGAGACCCAGTACTTC. Its protein product is CASSLALGRETQYF. V is TRBV7-2 and J is TRBJ2-5; possible D gene TRBD2, 5 bases. CDR1 SGHTA and CDR2 FQGNSA come from the germline V gene. Deletions cut 0 bases from V and 4 bases from J, with 9 bases between. The CDR3 loop spans 14 amino acids.

The V and J genes are TRBV11-1 and TRBJ2-5, with a tentative D call TRBD2 (6 bases). V gave up 4 bases and J gave up 5 bases, with 20 bases separating them. This CDR3 spans 16 amino acids. Germline CDR1 and CDR2: SGHAT and FQDESV (reference sequence). The CDR3 here is CASSSQVGGARETQYF. As DNA, the CDR3 is TGTGCCAGCAGCTCTCAGGTCGGGGGAGCTCGGGAGACCCAGTACTTC.

The chain has TRBV6-6 and TRBJ1-1; 7 bases agree with TRBD1. CDR3 length equals 13 residues. The germline CDR1 and CDR2 sequences are MNHNY and SVGAGI (reference sequence). V lost 7 bases to trimming and J lost 9 bases; unmatched junction nucleotides: 11. This CDR3 reads CASTPEQGNKAFF. Written as DNA, the CDR3 is TGTGCCAGCACCCCCGAACAGGGGAACAAAGCTTTCTTT.

The rearrangement links TRBV6-1 to TRBJ1-3; TRBD1 matches at 9 bases. J lost 1 base, V lost 3 bases, and 4 bases had no gene match. Germline loops: CDR1 MNHNS, CDR2 SASEGT. The CDR3 length is 16 residues. CDR3 bases: TGTGCCAGCAGTGAGGCTGGGACAGGGTCTGGAAACACCATATATTTT. Protein product: CASSEAGTGSGNTIYF.

V and J are TRBV9 and TRBJ1-4; TRBD1 matches 7 bases. Germline V gene lookup returns CDR1 SGDLS and CDR2 YYNGEE. Germline trimming cut 4 bases from V and 2 bases from J; bases unmatched to any gene: 11. The CDR3 is 17 amino acids. The CDR3 sequence: CASSPLQGRGTNEKLFF. The CDR3 DNA follows: TGTGCCAGCAGCCCCTTACAGGGGAGGGGGACTAATGAAAAACTGTTTTTT. Using reference TRBV9 and TRBJ1-4 for the parts outside the CDR3, the full variable domain is DSGVTQTPKHLITATGQRVTLRCSPRSGDLSVYWYQQSLDQGLQFLIQYYNGEERAKGNILERFSAQQFPDLHSELNLSSLELGDSALYFCASSPLQGRGTNEKLFFGSGTQLSVL.

The CDR3 loop reads CASSSQGANTEAFF. The CDR3 region has the DNA TGTGCCAGCAGCTCACAGGGGGCAAACACTGAAGCTTTCTTT. The rearrangement uses TRBV7-9 and TRBJ1-1, with TRBD1 identical over 9 bases. Looked up from germline, CDR1 is SEHNR and CDR2 is FQNEAQ (reference sequence). The CDR3 spans 14 residues. Trimming took 4 bases from V and 2 from J; bases not matched to a gene: 2. The whole variable domain, remainder taken from reference TRBV7-9 and TRBJ1-1, is DTGVSQNPRHKITKRGQNVTFRCDPISEHNRLYWYRQTLGQGPEFLTYFQNEAQLEKSRLLSDRFSAERPKGSFSTLEIQRTEQGDSAMYLCASSSQGANTEAFFGQGTRLTVV.

The V and J genes are TRBV29-1 and TRBJ1-2; 9 bases align to TRBD1. CDR1 is SQVTM and CDR2 is ANQGSEA in the germline V gene. Trimming removed 1 base from V and 4 bases from J; junction bases left unmatched: 13. The CDR3 runs to 17 residues. In nucleotides, the CDR3 is TGCAGCGTTGAAGGAGGAGAATGGGACAGGGCGACCTATGGCTACACCTTC. This sequence encodes CSVEGGEWDRATYGYTF.

Of note for this clone: The same CDR3 can be traced to other DNA sequences in this sample. The V gene is TRBV6-5, the J gene TRBJ1-1; no firm D call. The CDR3 totals 12 residues. From germline, CDR1 is MNHEY and CDR2 SVGAGI. Between the trimmed V and J ends, which lost 4 bases and 1 base, there was a span of 4 bases. CDR3: CASSSGNTEAFF. In nucleotides, the CDR3 is TGTGCCAGCAGTTCAGGGAACACTGAAGCTTTCTTT.

The chain employs TRBV27 and TRBJ2-7; possible D gene TRBD1, 6 bases. Germline CDR1 and CDR2: MNHEY and SMNVEV (reference sequence). Trimming took 8 bases from V and 3 from J, leaving 20 bases between them. This CDR3 is built from 15 residues. In DNA form, the CDR3 reads TGTGCCAGCTCCCAAGGGGGTTGGTGGATCTACGAGCAGTACTTC. The encoded protein is CASSQGGWWIYEQYF.